Below, 15 T cell receptor beta chains from the same sample are listed, as sequenced in a study of T cell responses to AZD1222 COVID-19 vaccine. Some clones are missing from TCRdb's copy, which holds only in-frame ones; the method was immunoSEQ multiplex PCR. The sample holds roughly 140,000 clones, about nine tenths seen once. The sequenced sample was peripheral blood, obtained on day 0 of AZD1222 vaccination. These receptors were obtained from an adult in good health.

This clone was counted between two and nine times. The chain joins TRBV20-1 to TRBJ1-2, with D hard to call. V lost 5 bases, J lost 6 bases, and 10 bases lay in between. This CDR3 has 11 amino acids. Germline V gene data show CDR1 as DFQATT and CDR2 as SNEGSKA (reference sequence). The DNA of the CDR3 is TGCAGTGCTCCGGGGTCCGATGGCTACACCTTC. The encoded protein is CSAPGSDGYTF.

The chain joins TRBV6-4 to TRBJ2-3; 7 bases are a match to TRBD2. The CDR3 totals 16 residues. The germline CDR1 and CDR2 sequences are MRHNA and SNTAGT. With V trimmed by 1 base and J by 2 bases, 6 bases remained unmatched. CDR3 loop: CASSDWGGDPTDTQYF. The CDR3 region has the DNA TGTGCCAGCAGTGACTGGGGGGGTGATCCCACAGATACGCAGTATTTT.

The J gene is TRBJ2-1, the V gene TRBV3-1 (or the pseudogene TRBV3-2); the match to TRBD2 covers 8 bases. The CDR3 has 15 residues. V shed 8 bases, J shed 6 bases, and the junction held 12 bases outside the gene matches. Germline CDR1 and CDR2: LGHDT and YNNKEL (reference sequence). The CDR3 protein is CASPLSGTRGNEQFF. In DNA, the CDR3 is TGTGCCAGCCCACTAAGCGGGACTAGAGGCAATGAGCAGTTCTTC.

The rearrangement links TRBV19 to TRBJ1-6; D not resolved. Trimming left V 6 bases short and J 8 bases short, with 11 bases between. Germline lookup yields CDR1 LNHDA and CDR2 SQIVND (reference sequence). There are 13 residues in the CDR3. CDR3 DNA: TGTGCCAGTAGATCATCGACGTATTCACCCCTCCACTTT. This encodes CASRSSTYSPLHF.

This clone was seen a handful of times. The DNA of the CDR3 is TGTGCCAGCAGCCTCAGGGGTGAAAAACTGTTTTTT. It specifies CASSLRGEKLFF. The rearrangement joins TRBV6-5 to TRBJ1-4; perhaps TRBD1 as D (6 bases). V dropped 6 bases and J dropped 7 bases, with 9 bases sitting between them. This CDR3 spans 12 amino acids. Germline CDR1 and CDR2: MNHEY and SVGAGI.

The chain uses TRBV21-1 and TRBJ1-5. TRBV21-1 is a pseudogene locus. CDR3 size: 14 residues. The CDR3 DNA reads TGTGCCAGCCTACAAGAGGGCGGAAATCAGCCCCAGCATTTT. Residues: CASLQEGGNQPQHF.

This chain uses TRBV10-3 with TRBJ2-1; 14 bases align to TRBD2. Germline V CDR1 and CDR2: ENHRY, SYGVKD. This CDR3 has 20 amino acids. V trimming: 5 bases; J trimming: 2 bases; junction bases outside the gene matches: 14. DNA for the CDR3: TGTGCCATCAGTTCGGGACTAGCGGGAGAAAGATTTGGGACCTACAATGAGCAGTTCTTC. It specifies CAISSGLAGERFGTYNEQFF.

This clone has just one count. V usage is TRBV23-1 and J usage is TRBJ1-4; D gene uncertain. TRBV23-1 is designated an ORF whose function remains uncertain. The V end was cut by 3 bases, the J end by 8 bases, with 13 bases between. CDR3 length: 14 amino acids. The CDR3 nucleotides read TGCGCCAGCAGTCATTTGCACGGTGGGGAAAAACTGTTTTTT. As protein: CASSHLHGGEKLFF.

The chain recombines TRBV3-1 (or the pseudogene TRBV3-2) with TRBJ1-5; D possibly corresponds to TRBD1 (6 bases). Germline lookup yields CDR1 LGHDT and CDR2 YNNKEL (reference sequence). The CDR3 has 18 amino acids. Between the trimmed V and J ends, which lost 0 bases and 6 bases, there was a span of 21 bases. The CDR3, as DNA: TGTGCCAGCAGCCAAGAACTGGGGCAGGGGCCGGGGGTTCAGCCCCAGCATTTT. This codes for CASSQELGQGPGVQPQHF.

This sequence joins TRBV30 and TRBJ1-1, with TRBD1 matching over 11 bases. CDR3 length equals 16 residues. In germline, CDR1 is GTSNPN, CDR2 SVGIG (reference sequence). The ends lost 1 base at V and 0 bases at J; junction bases unmatched: 4. The CDR3 loop is CAWSEDRGPLNTEAFF. As DNA, the CDR3 is TGTGCCTGGAGTGAGGACAGGGGGCCCTTGAACACTGAAGCTTTCTTT.

In this sample, this clone turned up once. This chain uses TRBV5-4 with TRBJ1-3, with a weak D call TRBD1 (5 bases). This CDR3 has 15 residues. The V gene lost 4 bases and the J gene lost 3 bases, with 14 bases spanning the gap. Germline loops: CDR1 SGHNT, CDR2 YYREEE (reference sequence). The CDR3 DNA reads TGTGCCAGCAGCCCCAATGGGAGGGGTGGAAACACCATATATTTT. Residues: CASSPNGRGGNTIYF.

The gene calls are TRBV9 and TRBJ1-2; 7 positions match TRBD1. Germline values: CDR1 SGDLS, CDR2 YYNGEE. The CDR3 consists of 15 residues. The V segment lost 0 bases and the J segment 4 bases; nucleotides outside the gene matches: 6. CDR3 loop: CASSVVQGLTYGYTF. The CDR3 region has the DNA TGTGCCAGCAGCGTAGTACAGGGGCTTACCTATGGCTACACCTTC.

This chain links TRBV5-1 with TRBJ1-3; tentative D call: TRBD1 (6 bases). Deletions cut 3 bases from V and 0 bases from J, with 16 bases between. The length of the CDR3 is 17 residues. Germline CDR1 SGHRS, CDR2 YFSETQ. Here the CDR3 reads CASSWLTGILSGNTIYF. The CDR3 region has the DNA TGCGCCAGCAGCTGGTTAACAGGGATCCTCTCTGGAAACACCATATATTTT.

This clone was counted a single time. J is TRBJ2-3 and V is TRBV7-9; 10 nucleotides line up with TRBD1. V was clipped by 5 bases and J by 2 bases; unmatched bases: 7. This CDR3 has 16 amino acids. CDR1 and CDR2 (germline): SEHNR, FQNEAQ (reference sequence). Here the CDR3 reads CASSPVGQGITDTQYF. CDR3 nucleotide sequence: TGTGCCAGCAGCCCGGTGGGACAGGGGATCACAGATACGCAGTATTTT.

This sequence joins TRBV6-4 and TRBJ1-2; D unresolved. CDR1 and CDR2 from the germline V gene are MRHNA and SNTAGT. The CDR3 runs to 13 residues. V was trimmed by 0 bases and J by 7 bases, leaving 9 bases between them. CDR3 residues: CASSDSWGGGYTF. As DNA, the CDR3 is TGTGCCAGCAGTGACTCCTGGGGAGGTGGCTACACCTTC.